The T cell receptor (beta chain) under discussion was sequenced for a study of Ad26.COV2.S vaccination and SARS-CoV-2 variants. Study as a whole: The vaccine Ad26.COV2.S was put into the muscle once, or twice with 56 days between.

Of note for this clone: Its specificity is not known.

Study results and limitations: Total T cell responses may have been underestimated by the TCR breadth and depth analyses.

Treatment in this sample: roughly 20 received Ad26.COV2.S at low or high dose, single or two shots; about five received placebo; per-sample allocation not given. Day 63 following the first vaccine or placebo injection was when the samples were taken. Vaccination used an Ad26 vector expressing Wuhan-strain SARS-CoV-2 spike. Data came from immunoSEQ multiplex PCR; TCRdb stores just in-frame clones and leaves some out. The sample comprises a few hundred thousand clones, roughly 88% of which are singletons, and approximately 5.8% rests with the top ten. The germline gives CDR1 SGHTA, CDR2 FQGNSA. The J segment lost 5 bases and the V segment lost 2 bases, leaving 6 bases of the junction unmatched. This CDR3 region has 15 residues.

This TCR derives from a person aged 18 to 65 who received the Ad26.COV2.S COVID-19 vaccine or a placebo. The V gene is TRBV7-2, the J gene TRBJ2-1; 7 nucleotides match TRBD2. The sequenced sample was peripheral blood, obtained in a trial of Ad26.COV2.S vaccine versus placebo. The CDR3 spells CASSLQSGAHNEQFF. CDR3 nucleotides: TGTGCCAGCAGCTTACAGAGCGGGGCTCACAATGAGCAGTTCTTC.